This T cell receptor beta chain is from a study of blood T cell repertoires in COVID-19 (dated by TCRdb to 2018 to 2020). With respect to the entire study: Samples from collaborators originated in the United States, Italy and Spain and spanned both the acute and convalescent phases of COVID-19. Nearly every sample came with metadata listing a de-identified subject ID, COVID-19 status, age in years and sex. The material from the prospective study consisted of cDNA or gDNA derived from T cells, B-cell-depleted T cells, or PBMCs. The samples were drawn from two sources: the first 160 participants of the ongoing ImmuneRACE study, and over 950 subjects contributed by 6 global collaborators. Subjects who had been exposed to COVID-19, were actively infected with it, or had recovered from it provided the deeply sampled blood TCRbeta repertoires that made up the dataset. Where HLA class I and class II types were available, the types were taken from metadata supplied by the sample provider, not from assay-based typing. The repertoires were released in a freely available public database intended as a resource for research on the immune response to SARS-CoV-2. On the study overall, not on this receptor specifically: Clinical and demographic metadata were provided uncurated, with the amount varying by source and participant.

In the case of this clone: The antigen it recognizes is unknown. No base qualities exist here, and no much larger clone lies one base off it. The same CDR3 arises from other DNA sequences in this sample as well.

TCRbeta CDR3 regions were amplified from genomic DNA using the immunoSEQ Assay, a bias-controlled multiplex PCR. Processing in the source paper ran as follows. The number of nucleated cells in each sample was estimated from the amplification of reference gene primers within the assay. To quantify the absolute abundance of each unique TCRbeta CDR3 rearrangement, sequence reads were collapsed and filtered. For each sample, productive Simpson clonality was calculated as the square root of Simpson's diversity index over productive rearrangements. Entries here come from immuneACCESS through TCRdb and include only in-frame sequences with V and J called. Some clones fail to appear in such tables; in the studies checked, an unresolved V gene covers under half of the shortfall, and the cause of the remainder is unknown. V and J calls and clone size are copied from that table; D and trimming were computed from the DNA. A total of around 140,000 clones appear in this sample, approximately 90% of them only once. Roughly 28% of the sample lies in the top ten.

Compared with germline, V lacks 6 bases and J lacks 4 bases; bases without a gene match: 7. CDR1 LNHDA and CDR2 SQIVND were looked up in the germline V gene (reference sequence). The CDR3 holds 14 amino acids from the cysteine to the phenylalanine. Only CDR3 DNA is held: 42 bases, read in frame from base 1. Each collaborating institution followed its own protocols to collect whole blood in K2EDTA tubes. For TCRbeta analysis, collaborators shipped samples as frozen whole blood, isolated PBMCs, or DNA extracted from either of those sample types. Recombination linked TRBV19 to TRBJ2-3; 7 bases in between match TRBD1. Sequenced: peripheral blood. The TCR was taken from a human donor in a cohort sampled during active COVID-19. The nucleotide sequence reads as follows: TGTGCCAGTAGCCTACAGGGGAGCGCAGATACGCAGTATTTT. Its translation is CASSLQGSADTQYF. Full variable domain (CDR3 extended with the reference TRBV19 and TRBJ2-3 proteins): DGGITQSPKYLFRKEGQNVTLSCEQNLNHDAMYWYRQDPGQGLRLIYYSQIVNDFQKGDIAEGYSVSREKKESFPLTVTSAQKNPTAFYLCASSLQGSADTQYFGPGTRLTVL.